The 2 T cell receptor beta chains presented below share a single source sample, sequenced in a study of a mutant IDH1 vaccine in newly diagnosed glioma. The time point here: week 11, during vaccination. Topical imiquimod accompanied each vaccine dose, which consisted of 300 ug of mutant IDH1 20-mer peptide. Sequenced by immunoSEQ multiplex PCR; TCRdb stores in-frame clones only, minus some. This table has approximately 24,000 clones, 65% to 85% appearing once. No antigen has been identified for these receptors. The sample in question was PBMCs, obtained from a glioma patient whose treatment included an IDH1 peptide vaccine. These receptors were taken from a woman between 18 and 30 years old with glioma.

CDR3 sequence reads: CASSEYLPRQRPGSYEQYF. The CDR3 DNA follows: TGTGCCAGCAGTGAATACCTCCCCCGTCAAAGGCCAGGCTCCTACGAGCAGTACTTC. This chain connects TRBV6-1 to TRBJ2-7; no reliable D call. V was trimmed by 2 bases and J by 0 bases, leaving 23 bases between them. The V gene's germline CDR1 is MNHNS and CDR2 SASEGT. The CDR3 contains 19 residues.

This rearrangement joins TRBV6-5 to TRBJ2-7; D unresolved. The V end was cut by 6 bases, the J end by 3 bases, with 15 bases between. The CDR3 loop spans 14 amino acids. Germline CDR1 reads MNHEY; CDR2 reads SVGAGI. The CDR3 reads CASSSPRAYYEQYF. Here the CDR3 DNA reads TGTGCCAGCAGCTCTCCTAGAGCCTACTACGAGCAGTACTTC.